This TCR beta chain was observed in a study of cytomegalovirus exposure and HLA in healthy donors (TCRdb year 2017). Regarding the study in general: An earlier analysis of some 550 of the donors reported roughly 270 Gb of sequence data and more than 90 million unique TCR beta sequences from roughly 180 million T cells. An early release covering roughly 600 HLA-typed donors comprised roughly 300 gigabases of sequencing data and about 90 million unique TCR sequences. Among the roughly 400 genotyped donors, around 81% belonged to the genetic ancestry cluster associated with self-reported Caucasian donors. The study aimed to test whether cataloging public T cell receptors could reveal signatures of past pathogen exposure. The study profiled the T cell repertoires of under 850 subjects by immunosequencing and related them to cytomegalovirus serostatus. In addition to the first cohort of 500 to 850 subjects, a separate validation cohort of approximately 130 different subjects was used. High-throughput TCR immunosequencing, statistical association of individual TCRs with disease status, and machine learning were combined to predict cytomegalovirus infection status. A later analysis re-analyzed previously published TCR beta repertoires from approximately 700 donors and added high-resolution HLA genotyping to study TCR occurrence patterns. The later analysis used no new phenotypic data to find candidate immune exposures, relying instead on TCR beta sequences and their occurrence across donors. An earlier analysis of a few hundred of the donors applied high-throughput TCR beta sequencing to assess whether each TCR beta V gene segment acted as functional or pseudogenic. Donor age, sex, ethnicity and CMV serostatus were collected together with the repertoire data. Genome-wide SNP genotypes for about 55% of the roughly 670 donors were used in a later genetic analysis, which treated that subset as a discovery cohort. Every discovery cohort repertoire had been produced on one sequencing platform. Both class I and class II loci were covered by HLA typing, at four-digit resolution. Typing coverage differed by locus: A, B, C, DRB1 and DQB1 were typed in roughly 620-630 donors, DQA1 in 522, DPA1 in 600 to 610, and DPB1 in 400 to 490. Roughly 5 DR-DQ haplotypes were handled as single units for association and clustering, since linkage in the cohort was strong. On average, 235,054 unique TCR beta nucleotide sequences were sequenced per donor among 350 to 400 genotyped donors of the cohort, with approximately 18% of those sequences being non-productive.

Notes on this clone: Its recognized antigen is unknown. Nothing much larger sits one base from this clone, and base qualities are not available.

Sequences SNHLY (CDR1) and FYNNEI (CDR2) are obtained from the germline V gene. Taken from cysteine to phenylalanine, the CDR3 has 13 residues. Just CDR3 DNA is preserved here, 39 bases in frame from base 1. Trimming accounts for 11 bases at V and 4 bases at J, while the number of junction bases matched to no gene is 6. Receptor amplification or capture employed the immunoSEQ multiplex PCR assay. For the multiplex PCR, a mixture combining 60 forward primers for TCR Vbeta segments and 13 reverse primers for TCR Jbeta segments was used. The CDR3 region of rearranged TCR beta genes was amplified from genomic DNA by a multiplex PCR assay. The amplified TCR beta libraries were sequenced on the Illumina HiSeq System as 87-base-pair reads. The paper's data handling went like this. A later analysis tallied 70 million to 100 million unique TCR beta chains across the 660 or so repertoires, and 10 million to 11 million of those chains were shared by two or more donors. Raw reads were error-corrected and collapsed into unique sequences by a nearest-neighbor algorithm in which closely related sequences were merged to remove PCR and sequencing errors. CDR3 sequences were aligned to IMGT reference sequences to assign V, D and J gene segments. For a sequence to be retained, a match of at least six nucleotides was required to both a V gene segment and a J gene segment. A rearrangement counted as productive if the CDR3 had no stop codons and remained in frame with V and J, and every other rearrangement counted as non-productive. Following IMGT convention, CDR3 was defined as the stretch from the second conserved V-encoded cysteine to the conserved J-encoded phenylalanine. The earlier analysis of about 640 of the donors excluded any sequence lacking an unambiguous match to a single V gene segment. An earlier analysis of 500 to 700 of the donors classified V segments as functional when productive rearrangements were above 56.7% and as segregating when the standard deviation between donors was above 5%. A statistical classification framework was built for diagnosing cytomegalovirus status from the catalog of TCR beta chain sequences. V and J gene assignment, in a later analysis, came from comparing TCR nucleotide sequences with IMGT/GENE-DB human TR gene sequences. Using the TCRdist pipeline, a later analysis assigned CDR3 sequences along with most-parsimonious VDJ recombination scenarios. In a later analysis, every TCR beta chain was defined by the combination of its CDR3 amino acid sequence and its V-gene family, and reads without a unique V-gene family were dropped. In a later analysis, 500 to 700 highly shared, low-generation-probability nucleotide sequences were removed to address suspected cross-contamination and a sequencing artifact. For each public chain, a later analysis derived a clonal expansion index from normalized ranks of inferred template counts within each repertoire. A later analysis computed generation probabilities with a VDJ recombination model fitted to out-of-frame rearrangements, and checked the results against IGoR. In a later analysis, hypergeometric tests were used to score TCR-TCR, TCR-HLA and TCR-CMV co-occurrence, with a repertoire-size bias correction applied to TCR pairs. In a later analysis, false discovery rates were estimated by permuting HLA or CMV assignments 20 times. In a later analysis, co-occurring TCRs were grouped with DBSCAN, and TCRdist sequence similarity was added when clustering was performed within HLA-allele-positive subsets. Repertoires with fewer than 30,000 or more than 120,000 public chains were left out of co-occurrence clustering, as were a handful of repertoires with anomalous nucleotide sharing. Imported from immuneACCESS, the table was reduced by TCRdb to in-frame sequences with V and J called. These copies leave out some clones; in studies compared against another copy, an unresolved V gene accounts for under half, and the cause of the remainder is not known. V and J calls and clone size are as listed in that table; D and trimming were resolved from the DNA. This sample has 140,000 or so clones in its table, and 80% of those were observed once. The ten top clones hold roughly 4.7% of the sample.

Points the paper makes about the study in general: A later analysis associated roughly 17,000 TCR beta sequences with specific HLA alleles at a false discovery rate of 0.05. A few of the identified cytomegalovirus-associated TCR beta chains were confirmed in vitro to be specific for cytomegalovirus antigens. The cohort was sequenced for TCR beta chains only, and without alpha or paired-chain data the features that could be detected were limited. A later analysis found that TCR association rates varied across HLA loci, with DRB1 alleles showing the most associated TCRs and HLA-C alleles the fewest. Because the 87-base-pair reads could not distinguish some IMGT-functional V segments, including TRBV6-2 and TRBV6-3, those segments were excluded. The classifier was reported to diagnose cytomegalovirus status with high specificity and sensitivity in both the original cohort and the validation cohort. A later analysis reported that several top co-occurrence clusters appeared linked to parvovirus B19, influenza, CMV and Epstein-Barr virus. The earlier analysis of around 600 of the donors excluded roughly 17 rarely observed V segments, including chromosome 9 orphons, because counts were too low. The study listed over 150 TCR beta chains as associated with cytomegalovirus. The authors suggested that the approach could potentially be extended to other disease states and immunological phenotypes. For the cohort, immune exposure information was limited to CMV serostatus. Linkage disequilibrium might explain the correlated functional status among segregating V segments, but an unknown experimental factor could not be excluded. In a later analysis, most CMV-associated TCR beta chains were found to appear HLA-restricted, with HLA associations seemingly driven largely by CMV exposure. The sequencing pipeline was judged likely to have produced a cluster of highly shared sequence variants as a technical artifact. While some public TCRs were present in many individuals, most TCR sequences turned up only very rarely across donors. A later genetic analysis reported fewer N-insertions in productive TCRs among donors in an Asian-associated ancestry cluster than the approximately 670-donor mean. An earlier analysis of 587 of the donors showed that most TCR beta V segments appeared in productive rearrangements either about 87% or about 30% of the time, which broadly matched IMGT annotations. Because HLA typing was unavailable for some donors at each locus, only the typed subset was used in association tests. Strong co-occurrence of HLA alleles, especially DR and DQ, made assigning TCR associations to individual alleles difficult. A further reported finding was that TCR beta sequences accurately predicted the HLA-A and HLA-B alleles for most subjects in the first cohort. Presence/absence analyses assumed roughly uniform sequencing depth across donors, an assumption that may not hold. A later analysis found that HLA-associated TCR beta chains were more clonally expanded and had lower generation probabilities than equally common non-associated chains. An association between a missense DCLRE1C variant and V-gene and J-gene trimming of TCR beta chains was found in a later genetic analysis and replicated in an independent cohort.

The cohort consisted of 600 to 700 healthy bone marrow donors. Cohort members were all nominally healthy when sampled, although unrecorded immune exposures were likely present. The donor was CMV seronegative and belonged to the group of 350 or so seronegative cohort members. Each donor provided a peripheral blood sample, and peripheral blood mononuclear cells were used for TCR beta sequencing. The Qiagen DNeasy Blood Extraction Kit was used to extract genomic DNA from the blood cell samples. The material sequenced was PBMCs. The chain is assembled from TRBV2 and TRBJ2-5, with 11 bases in between that match TRBD2. This receptor was identified in a man aged 40-55 years in good health and CMV-seronegative. The bases read TGTGCCCTAGCGGGGGGCCCCTTAGAGACCCAGTACTTC. This codes for CALAGGPLETQYF.